This T cell receptor (beta chain) derives from a study of blood T cell repertoires in COVID-19. Study overall: COVID-19 samples, acute and convalescent, were from the United States, Italy and Spain. T cells, B-cell-depleted T cells, or PBMCs supplied cDNA or gDNA.

Authors' analysis steps: Scientists estimated how many nucleated cells there were by amplifying reference gene primers. The data were produced by immunoSEQ multiplex PCR, yet TCRdb's version contains in-frame clones alone and is incomplete. V and J calls plus clone size are reproduced from that table; the DNA served to infer D and trimming. The profile shows around 250,000 clones, about four fifths of them singletons. The trim removed 4 bases at V and 3 bases at J, leaving 10 bases unmatched. Germline assignment: CDR1 SGHTA and CDR2 FQGNSA. The CDR3 covers 16 residues. The source material was peripheral blood. V is TRBV7-2 and J is TRBJ2-7; 9 positions agree with TRBD1. This clonotype was sampled from a woman aged 18 to 35 with acute or convalescent COVID-19. The CDR3 nucleotides read TGTGCCAGCAGCTACGGGGGACAGGGTTTATTCTACGAGCAGTACTTC. Its translation: CASSYGGQGLFYEQYF.